The 17 T cell receptor beta chains given below trace back to one sample, sequenced in a study of CD8 T cells in ankylosing spondylitis. Findings and caveats of the study: One TCR beta motif, made up of 7 or 8 highly homologous variants, appeared characteristic of ankylosing spondylitis blood.

Their recognized antigens are unknown. TCRdb re-analysed the 5' RACE reads in MiXCR, keeping a single row per CDR3 protein. Here the sample spans about 800,000 distinct CDR3 sequences, about 11% being singletons. The material sequenced was blood, either unsorted or a sorted T cell fraction (not recorded which). Every receptor here comes from a male donor with ankylosing spondylitis.

The table lists this clonotype with many counts. The genes are TRBV6-5 and TRBJ1-5; tentatively, D is TRBD1 (5 bases). Deletions cut 0 bases from V and 6 bases from J, with 6 bases between. The CDR3 runs 13 residues. Looked up from germline, CDR1 is MNHEY and CDR2 is SVGAGI. CDR3 sequence reads: CASSYSRGQPQHF. DNA of the CDR3: TGTGCCAGCAGTTACTCGAGGGGTCAGCCCCAGCATTTT.

The chain is built from TRBV4-1 and TRBJ2-1; TRBD2 aligns across 13 bases. Trimming cost V 1 base and J 6 bases; bases outside gene matches: 6. CDR1 MGHRA and CDR2 YSYEKL come from the germline V gene. The CDR3 has 17 residues. CDR3 amino acids: CASSQGIGTSGANEQFF. DNA for the CDR3: TGCGCCAGCAGCCAAGGTATTGGGACTAGCGGGGCCAATGAGCAGTTCTTC.

This clonotype has only a few counts. The chain recombines TRBV6-2 or TRBV6-3 with TRBJ1-5, with D possibly being TRBD1 (5 bases). The CDR3 loop spans 15 amino acids. Trimming removed 6 bases at V and 7 bases at J, with 19 bases between. Germline CDR1 reads MNHEY; CDR2 reads SVGEGT. The CDR3 here is CASSPRRDSGQPQHF. Written as DNA, the CDR3 is TGTGCCAGCAGCCCACGACGGGACTCTGGGCAGCCCCAGCATTTT.

This clonotype was found many times. This chain joins TRBV11-2 and TRBJ1-1, with TRBD1 as a possible D gene (5 bases). CDR1 and CDR2 from the germline V gene are SGHAT and FQNNGV. Trimming stripped 1 base from V and 7 bases from J, with 7 bases between. CDR3 length: 12 amino acids. The CDR3 is CASSLAGIEAFF. The DNA of the CDR3 is TGTGCCAGCAGCTTAGCAGGGATTGAAGCTTTCTTT.

The chain joins TRBV20-1 to TRBJ2-5; 9 bases match TRBD2. The germline gives CDR1 DFQATT, CDR2 SNEGSKA (reference sequence). The V gene end was trimmed by 0 bases and the J gene end by 5 bases; junction bases not matched to a gene: 7. The CDR3 extends over 15 amino acids. The DNA of the CDR3 is TGCAGTGCTAGAGATAGCGGGAGTTTTCGGGAGACCCAGTACTTC. Residues: CSARDSGSFRETQYF.

This clonotype has a handful of counts. The V gene is TRBV15, the J gene TRBJ2-7; weak D call: TRBD1 (5 bases). Trimming took 0 bases from V and 4 from J, leaving 13 bases between them. The germline CDR1 and CDR2 sequences are LNHNV and YYDKDF (reference sequence). The CDR3 length is 15 residues. CDR3 in amino acids: CATSRDPGLRYEQYF. CDR3 bases: TGTGCCACCAGCAGAGATCCAGGGCTCAGGTACGAGCAGTACTTC.

This clonotype was seen a handful of times. The chain couples TRBV4-2 to TRBJ2-2; possibly TRBD1 for D (5 bases). The CDR3 extends over 14 amino acids. V was shortened by 1 base and J by 7 bases, with 10 bases between the two germline ends. The V gene's germline CDR1 is LGHNA and CDR2 YNFKEQ. CDR3 sequence (DNA): TGTGCCAGCAGCCAAGCCATAGGGGTCGGGGAGCTGTTTTTT. Residues: CASSQAIGVGELFF.

This clonotype came up a few times. J is TRBJ2-3 and V is TRBV5-1; either TRBD1 or TRBD2 may supply D (5 bases each). Trimming pared 4 bases from V and 0 bases from J, leaving 15 bases between. Per the germline V gene, CDR1 is SGHRS and CDR2 is YFSETQ. The CDR3 spans 16 residues. The CDR3: CASSPWDRSSTDTQYF. CDR3 sequence (DNA): TGCGCCAGCAGCCCATGGGACCGCTCTAGCACAGATACGCAGTATTTT.

The DNA for the CDR3 is TGCGCCAGCAGCTTGGGTCTCGGCGGGGGGATGATAAATGAGCAGTTCTTC. Residues: CASSLGLGGGMINEQFF. This sequence joins TRBV5-1 and TRBJ2-1; 8 bases line up with TRBD2. This CDR3 region has 17 residues. The V and J ends lost 0 bases and 7 bases, in that order; junction bases with no gene match: 12. CDR1 and CDR2 (germline): SGHRS, YFSETQ.

This clonotype showed up just a few times. The chain links TRBV2 to TRBJ2-2; 7 nucleotides align to TRBD1. J lost 4 bases, V lost 8 bases, and 7 bases had no gene match. The CDR3 sequence is 14 residues long. Germline V lookup: CDR1 SNHLY, CDR2 FYNNEI. This CDR3 reads CASLTGVSTGELFF. The CDR3 DNA follows: TGTGCCAGCCTTACAGGGGTCTCCACCGGGGAGCTGTTTTTT.

The chain links TRBV4-3 to TRBJ1-3; D is ambiguous. From germline, CDR1 is LGHNA and CDR2 YSLEER. Between the trimmed V and J ends, which lost 0 bases and 4 bases, there was a span of 10 bases. The CDR3 consists of 15 residues. This chain's CDR3 is CASSQDAGVGNTIYF. The CDR3 DNA reads as TGCGCCAGCAGCCAAGATGCTGGGGTCGGAAACACCATATATTTT.

This clonotype came up a few times. For the CDR3, the DNA is TGCAGTGCTGGGGGACTAGCGATCCACGAGCAGTACTTC. As protein: CSAGGLAIHEQYF. This chain links TRBV20-1 with TRBJ2-7, with 10 bases fitting TRBD2. The germline V gene encodes CDR1 DFQATT and CDR2 SNEGSKA (reference sequence). Trimming took 5 bases from V and 5 from J; bases not matched to a gene: 6. The CDR3 has 13 amino acids.

In this sample, this clonotype turned up many times. This chain joins TRBV5-1 and TRBJ2-7; D may be TRBD1 or TRBD2 (6 bases each). This CDR3 is built from 13 residues. Trimming cost V 0 bases and J 6 bases, with 10 bases left between them. From germline, CDR1 is SGHRS and CDR2 YFSETQ. CDR3 in amino acids: CASSLAQGLEQYF. In DNA form, the CDR3 reads TGCGCCAGCAGCTTGGCACAGGGACTCGAGCAGTACTTC.

The chain recombines TRBV4-3 with TRBJ2-3, with D tentatively TRBD2 (6 bases). V gave up 2 bases and J gave up 4 bases, with 19 bases separating them. This CDR3 is built from 17 residues. The germline CDR1 and CDR2 sequences are LGHNA and YSLEER. The CDR3 loop reads CASSQQRGGTAPDTQYF. The CDR3 coding sequence is TGCGCCAGCAGCCAACAGCGAGGAGGGACGGCCCCAGATACGCAGTATTTT.

The genes are TRBV10-3 and TRBJ2-1, with TRBD2 matching over 15 bases. With V trimmed by 8 bases and J by 6 bases, 5 bases remained unmatched. Germline V gene lookup returns CDR1 ENHRY and CDR2 SYGVKD. This CDR3 contains 15 residues. In nucleotides, the CDR3 is TGTGCCATCCGGGGGGGACTAGCGGGAGGCAATGAGCAGTTCTTC. Translation: CAIRGGLAGGNEQFF.

This clonotype has more than one count but fewer than ten. The chain joins TRBV9 to TRBJ2-7; 8 positions match TRBD1. CDR1 is SGDLS, CDR2 YYNGEE, per germline. The CDR3 is made up of 13 amino acids. J lost 9 bases, V lost 5 bases, and 10 bases had no gene match. The CDR3 protein is CASRVGQGVGQYF. CDR3 DNA: TGTGCCAGCAGAGTCGGACAGGGCGTAGGGCAGTACTTC. Variable domain in full (rest from reference TRBV9 and TRBJ2-7): DSGVTQTPKHLITATGQRVTLRCSPRSGDLSVYWYQQSLDQGLQFLIQYYNGEERAKGNILERFSAQQFPDLHSELNLSSLELGDSALYFCASRVGQGVGQYFGPGTRLTVT.

The V call is TRBV4-1, the J call TRBJ2-6; D call uncertain. Germline CDR1 MGHRA, CDR2 YSYEKL. V dropped 3 bases and J dropped 0 bases, with 12 bases sitting between them. This CDR3 is 17 amino acids long. The chain's CDR3 is CASSHLDTRSGANVLTF. The CDR3 DNA reads TGCGCCAGCAGCCATCTAGACACCCGCTCTGGGGCCAACGTCCTGACTTTC.